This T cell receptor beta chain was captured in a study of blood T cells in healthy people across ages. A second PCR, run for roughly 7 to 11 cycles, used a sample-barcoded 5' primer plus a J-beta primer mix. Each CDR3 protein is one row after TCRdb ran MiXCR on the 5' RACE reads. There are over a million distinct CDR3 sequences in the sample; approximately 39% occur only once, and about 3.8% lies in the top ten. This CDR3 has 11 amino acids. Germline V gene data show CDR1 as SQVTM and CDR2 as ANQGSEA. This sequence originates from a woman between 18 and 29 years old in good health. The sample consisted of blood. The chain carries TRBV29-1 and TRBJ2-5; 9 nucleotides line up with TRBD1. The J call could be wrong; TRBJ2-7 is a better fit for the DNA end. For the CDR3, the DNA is TGCAGCGCCGGACAGGGGATCGAGCAGTACTTC. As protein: CSAGQGIEQYF.